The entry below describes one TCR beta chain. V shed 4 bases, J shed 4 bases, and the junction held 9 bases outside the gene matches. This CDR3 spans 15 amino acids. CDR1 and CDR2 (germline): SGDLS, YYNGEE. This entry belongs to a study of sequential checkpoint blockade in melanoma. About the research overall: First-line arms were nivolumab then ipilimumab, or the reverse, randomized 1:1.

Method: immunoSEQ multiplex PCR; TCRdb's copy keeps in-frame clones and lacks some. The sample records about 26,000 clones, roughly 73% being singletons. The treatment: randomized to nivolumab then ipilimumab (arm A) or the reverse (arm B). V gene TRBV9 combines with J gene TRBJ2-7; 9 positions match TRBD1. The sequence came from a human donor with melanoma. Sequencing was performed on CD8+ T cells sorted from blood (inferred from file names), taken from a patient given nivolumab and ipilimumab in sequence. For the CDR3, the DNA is TGTGCCAGCAGCCCTTCGGGGGGACAGGGTTACGAGCAGTACTTC. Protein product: CASSPSGGQGYEQYF.